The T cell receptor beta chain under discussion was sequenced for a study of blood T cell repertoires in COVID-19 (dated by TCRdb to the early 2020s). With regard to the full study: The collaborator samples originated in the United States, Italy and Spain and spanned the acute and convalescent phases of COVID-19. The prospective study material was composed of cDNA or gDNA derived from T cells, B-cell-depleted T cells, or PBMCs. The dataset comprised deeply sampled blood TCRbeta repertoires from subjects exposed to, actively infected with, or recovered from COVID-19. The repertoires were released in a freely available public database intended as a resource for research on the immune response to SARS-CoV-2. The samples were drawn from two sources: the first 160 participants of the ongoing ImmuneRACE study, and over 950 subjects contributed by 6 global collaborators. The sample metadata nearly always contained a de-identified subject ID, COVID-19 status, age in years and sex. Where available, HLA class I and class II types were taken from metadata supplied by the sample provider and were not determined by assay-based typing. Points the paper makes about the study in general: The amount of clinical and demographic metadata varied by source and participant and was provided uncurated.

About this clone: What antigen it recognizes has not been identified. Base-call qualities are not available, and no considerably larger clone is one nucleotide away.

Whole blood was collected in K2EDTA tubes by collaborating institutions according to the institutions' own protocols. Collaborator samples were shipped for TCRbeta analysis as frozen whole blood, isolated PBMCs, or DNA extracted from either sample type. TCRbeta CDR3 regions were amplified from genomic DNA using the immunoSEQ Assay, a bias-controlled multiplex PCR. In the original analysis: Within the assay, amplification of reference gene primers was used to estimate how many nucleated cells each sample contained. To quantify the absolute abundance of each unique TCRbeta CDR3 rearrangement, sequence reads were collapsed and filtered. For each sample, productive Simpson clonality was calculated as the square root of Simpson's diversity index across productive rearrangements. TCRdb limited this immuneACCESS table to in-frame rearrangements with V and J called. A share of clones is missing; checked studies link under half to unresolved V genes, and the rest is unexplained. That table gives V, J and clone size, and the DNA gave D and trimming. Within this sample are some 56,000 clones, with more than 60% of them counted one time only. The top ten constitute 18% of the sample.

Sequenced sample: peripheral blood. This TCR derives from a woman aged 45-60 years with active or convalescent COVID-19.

The CDR3 amino acid sequence is: CASSQERGGRLLSYNEQFF. The DNA sequence is given as TGTGCCAGCAGCCAAGAGAGGGGCGGGAGGCTTCTTTCCTACAATGAGCAGTTCTTC. The rearranged chain carries TRBV3-1 (or the pseudogene TRBV3-2) and TRBJ2-1, with 8 bases matching TRBD2. CDR1 is given as LGHDT and CDR2 as YNNKEL, both from the germline V gene (reference sequence). After removal of 0 bases from V and 1 base from J, the junction retains 11 bases not matched to a gene. Taken from cysteine to phenylalanine, the CDR3 has 19 residues. This entry keeps only the CDR3 DNA: 57 bases, framed from base 1.